The source of this TCR beta chain is a study of T cells expressing NK-cell markers. Looking at the study overall: Sorted CD3+CD56+NKG2C+, CD3+CD56+NKG2C- and CD3+CD56-NKG2C+ T cells supplied TCR beta repertoires. Seven HCMV-seropositive donors and one seronegative donor made up the eight sequenced donors. Broader study findings: Top CD8+ clonotypes included the dominant CD3+CD56+NKG2C+ clonotypes in roughly 6 donors.

TCR beta cDNA was generated via 5'RACE template switching incorporating UMIs. TCRdb re-called the 5' RACE reads; one entry per CDR3 protein, DNA not given. This sample carries about 380,000 distinct CDR3 sequences, with under 6.5% going to the ten biggest clones. Germline CDR1 and CDR2: MNHNS and SASEGT. The CDR3 sequence is 15 residues long. Points on this clonotype: Its matching antigen is unknown.

Sequencing was performed on blood T cells: a sorted CD56 or NKG2C T cell subset, CD4+ or CD8+ T cells, or bulk PBMC T cells (not recorded which). The origin of this receptor is a man between 18 and 69 years old in good health. This chain links TRBV6-1 with TRBJ2-7; checking the TCRdb D call of TRBD1 is not possible without DNA. This CDR3 is CASQATGTGAYEQYF.